Sequencing of this T cell receptor beta chain was carried out in a study of blood T cell repertoires in COVID-19. Study context: COVID-19 samples from acute and convalescent phases originated in the United States, Italy and Spain. PBMCs, B-cell-depleted T cells, or T cells were the source of the cDNA or gDNA that made up the material.

The J segment lost 5 bases and the V segment lost 1 base, leaving 10 bases of the junction unmatched. Germline V gene sequence: CDR1 SGHTA, CDR2 FQGTGA. The CDR3 is made up of 17 amino acids. Authors' analysis steps: Using reference gene primer amplification, nucleated cell counts were estimated. Only in-frame clones appear in the TCRdb table, and some are missing; sequencing was by immunoSEQ multiplex PCR. Clone size and V and J calls were adopted from that table, with D and trimming inferred from the DNA. The table includes about 120,000 clones, around nine tenths detected once. This sequence originates from a woman aged 80 or over with acute or convalescent COVID-19. This rearrangement joins TRBV7-3 to TRBJ2-2; 7 bases fit TRBD2. Sequenced material: peripheral blood. Here the CDR3 DNA reads TGTGCCAGCAGCTTAATGTTCGCGGGAGCGTCGACCGGGGAGCTGTTTTTT. Translating gives CASSLMFAGASTGELFF.